The clone carrying this T cell receptor beta chain was recorded many times. Its specificity is not known. Trimming pared 5 bases from V and 4 bases from J, leaving 8 bases between. Per the germline V gene, CDR1 is MDHEN and CDR2 is SYDVKM. The CDR3 has 12 amino acids. The source of the sample is a study of response to subunit inactivated influenza vaccine. The study, taken as a whole, reports: Authors suggested seasonal influenza vaccinations each recruit few new T cells.

TCRdb re-called the RT-PCR reads with MiXCR, one entry per CDR3 protein. The table shows approximately 700,000 distinct CDR3 sequences, with approximately 14% occurring only once. The sample in question was PBMCs from blood, obtained roughly 13 days after vaccination. The source of this sequence is a man aged 50 to 59 who received an inactivated influenza vaccine. V and J are TRBV28 and TRBJ1-2; D gene uncertain. The CDR3 DNA follows: TGTGCCAGCAGTACCCAAGGCTATGGCTACACCTTC. It codes for CASSTQGYGYTF.